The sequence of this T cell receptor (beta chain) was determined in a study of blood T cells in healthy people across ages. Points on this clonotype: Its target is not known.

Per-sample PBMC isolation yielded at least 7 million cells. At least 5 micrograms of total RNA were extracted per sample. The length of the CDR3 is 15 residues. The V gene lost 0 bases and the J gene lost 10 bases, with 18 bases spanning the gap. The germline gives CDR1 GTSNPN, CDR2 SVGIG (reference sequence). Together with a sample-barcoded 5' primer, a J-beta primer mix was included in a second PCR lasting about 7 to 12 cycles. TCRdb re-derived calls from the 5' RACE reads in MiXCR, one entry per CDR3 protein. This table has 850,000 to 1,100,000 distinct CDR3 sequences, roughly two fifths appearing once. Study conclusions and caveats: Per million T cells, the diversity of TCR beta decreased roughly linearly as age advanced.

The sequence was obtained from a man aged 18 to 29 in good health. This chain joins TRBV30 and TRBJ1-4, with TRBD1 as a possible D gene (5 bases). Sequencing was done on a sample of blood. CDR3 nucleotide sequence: TGTGCCTGGAGTGTCTCTAACCTAGGGGTCGGAAAACTGTTTTTT. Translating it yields CAWSVSNLGVGKLFF.